Following are 18 T cell receptor beta chains from one sample sequenced in a study of monozygotic twins with inflammatory bowel disease. TCRdb reworked the 5' RACE reads into one entry per CDR3 protein, no DNA. The sample includes roughly 200,000 distinct CDR3 sequences. Sequencing used blood. Receptor source: a human donor with ulcerative colitis or Crohn's disease, or a healthy co-twin of an affected twin (not recorded which).

The chain joins TRBV11-3 to TRBJ2-1; there is no DNA to check the TCRdb D call of TRBD1. Germline V gives CDR1 SGHNT, CDR2 YENEEA. This CDR3 spans 15 amino acids. The CDR3 spells CASSLGAAPYNEQFF.

V usage is TRBV7-9 and J usage is TRBJ2-7; TCRdb returns TRBD2, unconfirmable since there is no DNA. Germline V gives CDR1 SEHNR, CDR2 FQNEAQ (reference sequence). The CDR3 is 15 residues long. CDR3: CASGTSGGPAYEQYF.

V and J are TRBV2 and TRBJ2-1; TCRdb names TRBD2, which stays unverified in the absence of DNA. Germline values: CDR1 SNHLY, CDR2 FYNNEI. CDR3 length: 17 residues. This chain's CDR3 is CASSEWAKGLAYNEQFF.

This rearrangement joins TRBV15 to TRBJ1-2; the D call of TRBD1 rests on TCRdb alone, since no DNA is present to check it. Per germline, CDR1 LNHNV and CDR2 YYDKDF (reference sequence). The CDR3 is 14 residues long. The chain's CDR3 is CATSVRPVPDGYTF.

This sequence joins TRBV6-5 and TRBJ1-1; TCRdb lists TRBD1, though no DNA is available to test this call. Germline V gene data show CDR1 as MNHEY and CDR2 as SVGAGI. This CDR3 has 11 amino acids. The chain's CDR3 is CASTAGTRAFF.

CDR3 sequence: CASSYSSRGSDTQYF. The chain is built from TRBV5-1 and TRBJ2-3; TCRdb outputs TRBD1, but without DNA this stays unchecked. The length of the CDR3 is 15 residues. From germline, CDR1 is SGHRS and CDR2 YFSETQ.

The rearrangement uses TRBV5-1 and TRBJ1-2. The CDR3 has 12 residues. Germline V gene lookup returns CDR1 SGHRS and CDR2 YFSETQ. CDR3 sequence: CASSSGQYGYTF.

V and J are TRBV30 and TRBJ2-7; TCRdb designates TRBD1, a call that cannot be tested without DNA. The CDR3 has 13 residues. Germline CDR1 GTSNPN, CDR2 SVGIG (reference sequence). The CDR3: CAWNEGHSYEQYF.

J is TRBJ2-1 and V is TRBV20-1. This CDR3 has 11 amino acids. Germline V gives CDR1 DFQATT, CDR2 SNEGSKA (reference sequence). This CDR3 is CSASSNNEQFF.

This chain uses TRBV19 with TRBJ1-4. Germline V lookup: CDR1 LNHDA, CDR2 SQIVND (reference sequence). The CDR3 totals 14 residues. CDR3 sequence reads: CASSKIGLNETLFF.

The chain is built from TRBV20-1 and TRBJ2-3; lacking DNA, the TRBD2 call made by TCRdb goes unchecked. The germline gives CDR1 DFQATT, CDR2 SNEGSKA (reference sequence). This CDR3 region has 16 residues. The CDR3 protein is CSASRTSGVAADTQYF.

The V call is TRBV5-1, the J call TRBJ1-2; TCRdb indicates TRBD1, and absent DNA this call remains unverified. The CDR3 spans 14 residues. Germline lookup yields CDR1 SGHRS and CDR2 YFSETQ. The CDR3 is CASSRGGTADGYTF.

This chain's CDR3 is CASSPDSGRGFNEQFF. The chain joins TRBV18 to TRBJ2-1; the D gene TCRdb calls, TRBD2, cannot be checked with no DNA. The CDR3 extends over 16 amino acids. Germline-derived CDR1 and CDR2 are KGHSH and LQKENI.

The chain recombines TRBV10-3 with TRBJ2-5; TCRdb selects TRBD1, and the lack of DNA leaves this call unchecked. The germline V gene encodes CDR1 ENHRY and CDR2 SYGVKD. CDR3 size: 13 residues. CDR3: CAISLGGKETQYF.

The chain uses TRBV29-1 and TRBJ2-5; no DNA is available, so the TRBD2 call from TCRdb remains unchecked. CDR3 length equals 14 residues. The V gene's germline CDR1 is SQVTM and CDR2 ANQGSEA. The CDR3 here is CSVEGLAGTETQYF. The whole variable domain, remainder taken from reference TRBV29-1 and TRBJ2-5, is SAVISQKPSRDICQRGTSLTIQCQVDSQVTMMFWYRQQPGQSLTLIATANQGSEATYESGFVIDKFPISRPNLTFSTLTVSNMSPEDSSIYLCSVEGLAGTETQYFGPGTRLLVL.

V gene TRBV19 combines with J gene TRBJ2-7. The CDR3 consists of 15 residues. In germline, CDR1 is LNHDA, CDR2 SQIVND (reference sequence). CDR3 loop: CASSIGSKFPYEQYF.

The chain is built from TRBV5-6 and TRBJ1-2; TCRdb designates TRBD1, a call that cannot be tested without DNA. This CDR3 is 13 amino acids long. Looked up from germline, CDR1 is SGHDT and CDR2 is YYEEEE. Here the CDR3 reads CASSLAGVGGYTF.

The chain carries TRBV7-3 and TRBJ2-2; TCRdb designates TRBD1, a call that cannot be tested without DNA. Germline V CDR1 and CDR2: SGHTA, FQGTGA. This CDR3 is built from 15 residues. The chain's CDR3 is CASSFSVGGTGELFF.